Presented here are 5 T cell receptor beta chains from one specimen sequenced in a study of blood T cell repertoires in COVID-19. The assay was immunoSEQ multiplex PCR, and TCRdb's table has in-frame clones only and misses some. The repertoire includes 90,000 or so clones, 87% of them detected once, and roughly 1.2% sits in the top ten. The source material was peripheral blood. Receptor source: a human donor in a cohort sampled during active COVID-19.

V and J are TRBV19 and TRBJ1-1; D is unclear. This CDR3 comprises 13 residues. Trimming pared 4 bases from V and 4 bases from J, leaving 10 bases between. Per the germline V gene, CDR1 is LNHDA and CDR2 is SQIVND (reference sequence). Here the CDR3 reads CASSTTESTEAFF. For the CDR3, the DNA is TGTGCCAGTAGTACTACAGAAAGCACTGAAGCTTTCTTT. Full variable domain (outside the CDR3, taken from reference TRBV19 and TRBJ1-1): DGGITQSPKYLFRKEGQNVTLSCEQNLNHDAMYWYRQDPGQGLRLIYYSQIVNDFQKGDIAEGYSVSREKKESFPLTVTSAQKNPTAFYLCASSTTESTEAFFGQGTRLTVV.

The genes are TRBV7-9 and TRBJ2-1; possible D gene TRBD1, 5 bases. Trimming pared 4 bases from V and 2 bases from J, leaving 21 bases between. The CDR3 is made up of 18 amino acids. Germline CDR1 is SEHNR and CDR2 is FQNEAQ (reference sequence). CDR3 DNA: TGTGCCAGCAGCTCCCTTGGGCTGCCTGAAGGGGCCTACAATGAGCAGTTCTTC. As protein: CASSSLGLPEGAYNEQFF.

The rearrangement joins TRBV2 to TRBJ1-6; D ambiguous. The CDR3 is 12 amino acids. CDR1 is SNHLY and CDR2 is FYNNEI in the germline V gene. Trimming removed 3 bases at V and 9 bases at J, with 6 bases between. The CDR3 loop reads CASSDHSSPLHF. CDR3 sequence (DNA): TGTGCCAGCAGTGACCATTCTTCACCCCTCCACTTT.

This clone has just a few counts. The rearrangement uses TRBV13 and TRBJ2-1; TRBD2 might be the D (6 bases). Germline V gives CDR1 PRHDT, CDR2 FYEKMQ (reference sequence). The CDR3 is 14 residues long. V lost 5 bases, J lost 5 bases, and 13 bases lay in between. CDR3 protein: CASSPRRTNNEQFF. In DNA form, the CDR3 reads TGTGCCAGCAGCCCACGACGGACTAACAATGAGCAGTTCTTC.

This clone was counted once. The chain is built from TRBV18 and TRBJ1-4, with D unresolved. V was clipped by 2 bases and J by 0 bases, with 4 bases between them. Per the germline V gene, CDR1 is KGHSH and CDR2 is LQKENI. This CDR3 spans 14 amino acids. DNA for the CDR3: TGTGCCAGCTCACCAACAGCAACTAATGAAAAACTGTTTTTT. Amino acids: CASSPTATNEKLFF.